The present T cell receptor beta chain was sequenced within a study of blood T cell repertoires in COVID-19. Study in general: COVID-19 samples from acute and convalescent phases originated in the United States, Italy and Spain. PBMCs, B-cell-depleted T cells, or T cells provided the cDNA or gDNA that made up the material.

Germline V CDR1 and CDR2: SGHKS, YYEKEE (reference sequence). The CDR3 spans 15 residues. V gave up 4 bases and J gave up 7 bases; unmatched junction bases: 7. How the authors handled the data: Estimated nucleated cell counts came from reference gene primer amplification. The protocol was immunoSEQ multiplex PCR, while the TCRdb copy is restricted to in-frame clones and leaves out a portion. That table furnishes V, J and clone size, whereas the DNA furnished D and trimming. The sample has 200,000 to 250,000 clones, 83% seen once. It was during active infection that Seattle patients were enrolled and then longitudinally followed.

This receptor was obtained from a woman aged 25 to 39 with COVID-19, enrolled during active disease. This rearrangement joins TRBV5-5 to TRBJ2-2, with 10 bases matching TRBD1. What was sequenced was peripheral blood. In DNA form, the CDR3 reads TGTGCCAGCAGCCAGGGGGACAGGGGAATCGGGGAGCTGTTTTTT. Its protein is CASSQGDRGIGELFF.